The clone carrying this TCR beta chain has only one observation. The length of the CDR3 is 16 residues. The germline V and J ends were trimmed by 0 bases and 0 bases, with 12 bases remaining between them. Germline CDR1 and CDR2: GTSNPN and SVGIG (reference sequence). This entry belongs to a study of T cell responses to AZD1222 COVID-19 vaccine. Here immunoSEQ multiplex PCR was the method, and the copy in TCRdb shows in-frame clones only, minus some. The data hold about 140,000 clones, with 80% to 90% observed a single time. This TCR was sampled from an adult in good health. The starting material was peripheral blood, obtained on day 0 of AZD1222 vaccination. The rearrangement joins TRBV30 to TRBJ1-3, with D hard to call. The CDR3 loop reads CAWSVYRVRSGNTIYF. Here the CDR3 DNA reads TGTGCCTGGAGTGTCTATCGGGTCCGCTCTGGAAACACCATATATTTT. Using reference TRBV30 and TRBJ1-3 for the parts outside the CDR3, the full variable domain is SQTIHQWPATLVQPVGSPLSLECTVEGTSNPNLYWYRQAAGRGLQLLFYSVGIGQISSEVPQNLSASRPQDRQFILSSKKLLLSDSGFYLCAWSVYRVRSGNTIYFGEGSWLTVV.